The T cell receptor beta chain described here comes from a study of blood T cells in healthy people across ages. Overall study results and limits: Measured against age, TCR beta diversity per million T cells decreased in a roughly linear manner.

PCR was performed a second time for about 6 to 12 cycles using a sample-barcoded 5' primer and a J-beta primer mix. Via MiXCR, TCRdb re-called the 5' RACE reads, giving one row per CDR3 protein. The table records 2 million or so distinct CDR3 sequences, around half of them present only once. A few counts support this clonotype. Its specificity is unknown. The source material was blood. This clonotype originated in a woman between 40 and 55 years old in good health.

DNA of the CDR3: TGTGCCAGCAGCCCATCAGCCCTCGAGCCCTACAATGAGCAGTTCTTC. It yields the protein CASSPSALEPYNEQFF. The J gene is TRBJ2-1, the V gene TRBV7-2, with D unresolved. The CDR3 contains 16 residues. The V gene lost 5 bases and the J gene lost 2 bases, with 16 bases spanning the gap. The germline V gene has CDR1 SGHTA and CDR2 FQGNSA.